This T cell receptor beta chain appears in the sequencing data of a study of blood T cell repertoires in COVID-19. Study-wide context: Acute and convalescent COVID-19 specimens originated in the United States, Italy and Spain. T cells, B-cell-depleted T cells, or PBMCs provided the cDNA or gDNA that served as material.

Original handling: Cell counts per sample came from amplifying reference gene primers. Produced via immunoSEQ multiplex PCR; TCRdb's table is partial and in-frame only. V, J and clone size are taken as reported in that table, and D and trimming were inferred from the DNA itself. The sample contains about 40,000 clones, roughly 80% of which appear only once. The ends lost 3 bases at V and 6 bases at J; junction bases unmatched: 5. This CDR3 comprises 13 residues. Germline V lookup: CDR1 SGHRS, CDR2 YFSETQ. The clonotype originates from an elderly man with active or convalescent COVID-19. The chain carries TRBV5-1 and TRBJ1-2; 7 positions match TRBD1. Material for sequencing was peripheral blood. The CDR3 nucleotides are TGCGCCAGCAGCTCCACAGGGGTAGATGGCTACACCTTC. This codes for CASSSTGVDGYTF.